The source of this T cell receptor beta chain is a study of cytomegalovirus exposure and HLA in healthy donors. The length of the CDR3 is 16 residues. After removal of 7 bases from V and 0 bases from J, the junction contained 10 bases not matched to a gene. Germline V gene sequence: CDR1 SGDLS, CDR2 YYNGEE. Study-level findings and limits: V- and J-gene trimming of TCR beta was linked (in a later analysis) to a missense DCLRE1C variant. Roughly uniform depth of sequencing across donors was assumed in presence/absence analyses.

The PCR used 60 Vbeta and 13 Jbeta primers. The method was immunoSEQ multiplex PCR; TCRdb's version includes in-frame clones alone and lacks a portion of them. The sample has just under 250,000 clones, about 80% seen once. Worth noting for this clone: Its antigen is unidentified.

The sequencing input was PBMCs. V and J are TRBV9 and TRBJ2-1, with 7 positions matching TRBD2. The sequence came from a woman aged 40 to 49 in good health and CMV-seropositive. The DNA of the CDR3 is TGTGCCAGCCTCGGAGCGGGGTGGAGCTCCTACAATGAGCAGTTCTTC. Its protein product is CASLGAGWSSYNEQFF.